This entry lists 21 T cell receptor beta chains sequenced from one sample in a study of T cell repertoires in ileal Crohn's disease. This table comes from immunoSEQ multiplex PCR, and its TCRdb copy is limited to in-frame clones, with some not included. The sample has under 5,000 clones, roughly 71% seen once. The sequencing input was ileal tissue. These receptors were taken from an adult with Crohn's disease.

J is TRBJ2-7 and V is TRBV18, with 14 bases lining up with TRBD2. The CDR3 runs 17 residues. CDR1 is KGHSH and CDR2 is LQKENI in the germline V gene. Unmatched junction bases numbered 7, after V lost 4 bases and J lost 2 bases. CDR3 sequence reads: CASSLGTSGGRTYEQYF. In nucleotides, the CDR3 is TGTGCCAGCTCACTTGGGACTAGCGGGGGTCGTACCTACGAGCAGTACTTC.

CDR3: CASSVVRGRAKNIQYF. For the CDR3, the DNA is TGTGCCAGCAGCGTAGTAAGGGGGCGCGCCAAAAACATTCAGTACTTC. V usage is TRBV9 and J usage is TRBJ2-4; TRBD1 agrees at 7 bases. The CDR3 length is 16 residues. Looked up from germline, CDR1 is SGDLS and CDR2 is YYNGEE. V shed 0 bases and J 1 base; nucleotides not matched to a gene: 4.

This clone was observed a single time. The identical CDR3 is also encoded by other nucleotide sequences in the sample. The J gene is TRBJ2-7, the V gene TRBV29-1; D is perhaps TRBD1 (5 bases). The CDR3 consists of 12 residues. Germline CDR1 and CDR2: SQVTM and ANQGSEA. V dropped 2 bases and J dropped 3 bases, with 8 bases sitting between them. CDR3 sequence reads: CSVELQDYEQYF. Here the CDR3 DNA reads TGCAGCGTTGAACTACAGGACTACGAGCAGTACTTC.

Points on this clone: Other DNA sequences in this sample translate to the same CDR3. This chain joins TRBV5-1 and TRBJ2-3; 9 nucleotides match TRBD1. Per the germline V gene, CDR1 is SGHRS and CDR2 is YFSETQ. Trimming at V came to 0 bases and at J to 4 bases, leaving 3 bases not matched to a gene. This CDR3 comprises 15 residues. The CDR3 nucleotides read TGCGCCAGCAGCTTGGAGGGACAGGGCGCAGATACGCAGTATTTT. It specifies CASSLEGQGADTQYF.

This clone was seen only a few times. The rearrangement joins TRBV27 to TRBJ1-1; 7 bases agree with TRBD1. CDR1 is MNHEY and CDR2 is SMNVEV in the germline V gene (reference sequence). CDR3 size: 19 residues. After removal of 4 bases from V and 5 bases from J, the junction contained 22 bases not matched to a gene. CDR3 sequence reads: CASSSRSWVYHRGDTEAFF. In nucleotides, the CDR3 is TGTGCCAGCAGTTCACGTTCGTGGGTATACCACAGGGGAGATACTGAAGCTTTCTTT.

The table lists this clone with a count of one. This rearrangement joins TRBV19 to TRBJ2-7; 8 positions match TRBD1. The CDR3 extends over 15 amino acids. Germline-derived CDR1 and CDR2 are LNHDA and SQIVND (reference sequence). Trimming at V came to 3 bases and at J to 2 bases, leaving 6 bases not matched to a gene. The CDR3 sequence is CASSMGDRSAYEQYF. The CDR3 DNA reads as TGTGCCAGTAGTATGGGGGACAGGTCCGCCTACGAGCAGTACTTC.

This chain connects TRBV9 to TRBJ2-5, with 11 nucleotides matching TRBD2. Germline CDR1 is SGDLS and CDR2 is YYNGEE. V lost 4 bases to trimming and J lost 4 bases; unmatched junction nucleotides: 6. This CDR3 region has 15 residues. DNA for the CDR3: TGTGCCAGCAGCTCCGAGGGGACTAGCGGAGAGACCCAGTACTTC. Protein sequence: CASSSEGTSGETQYF.

The V call is TRBV19, the J call TRBJ2-5, with a tentative D call TRBD1 (6 bases). From germline, CDR1 is LNHDA and CDR2 SQIVND (reference sequence). The CDR3 consists of 15 residues. V dropped 5 bases and J dropped 5 bases, with 18 bases sitting between them. The CDR3 loop reads CASSPSSRGHETQYF. The DNA of the CDR3 is TGTGCCAGTAGTCCCAGCAGCAGGGGACACGAGACCCAGTACTTC.

The rearrangement uses TRBV19 and TRBJ2-2; TRBD2 is a possible D gene (6 bases). V shed 0 bases and J shed 2 bases, with 10 bases lying between them. CDR1 and CDR2 from the germline V gene are LNHDA and SQIVND (reference sequence). The CDR3 contains 16 residues. This CDR3 is CASSIEWDFNTGELFF. The CDR3 DNA reads as TGTGCCAGTAGTATAGAGTGGGACTTTAACACCGGGGAGCTGTTTTTT.

The chain employs TRBV4-1 and TRBJ1-2, with 7 nucleotides matching TRBD1. The trim removed 0 bases at V and 4 bases at J, leaving 14 bases unmatched. This CDR3 contains 18 residues. Germline lookup yields CDR1 MGHRA and CDR2 YSYEKL. CDR3 bases: TGCGCCAGCAGCCAAGATCCTTTGACAGGGCAAGGGATCTATGGCTACACCTTC. Amino acid sequence: CASSQDPLTGQGIYGYTF.

Only a few counts were recorded for this clone. The chain recombines TRBV7-3 with TRBJ2-1, with 9 bases identical to TRBD2. V shed 5 bases, J shed 8 bases, and the junction held 10 bases outside the gene matches. The length of the CDR3 is 15 residues. The germline gives CDR1 SGHTA, CDR2 FQGTGA. CDR3 nucleotides: TGTGCCAGCAGCGCCAGCGGGGGGCTATGGGATGAGCAGTTCTTC. Translating gives CASSASGGLWDEQFF.

The count of this clone is one. The rearrangement uses TRBV27 and TRBJ2-3; tentative D call: TRBD2 (6 bases). The V gene's germline CDR1 is MNHEY and CDR2 SMNVEV (reference sequence). The CDR3 is 13 amino acids. Trimming pared 6 bases from V and 9 bases from J, leaving 16 bases between. The CDR3 region is CASRHPPGGTQYF. The CDR3 DNA follows: TGTGCCAGCAGACACCCCCCCGGAGGGACGCAGTATTTT.

This clone was counted between two and nine times. The genes are TRBV7-6 and TRBJ1-4, with a tentative D call TRBD1 (6 bases). CDR3 size: 15 residues. V lost 0 bases, J lost 5 bases, and 10 bases lay in between. Germline CDR1 is SGHVS and CDR2 is FNYEAQ. CDR3 protein: CASSLARQGNEKLFF. The CDR3 bases are TGTGCCAGCAGCTTAGCGCGGCAGGGGAATGAAAAACTGTTTTTT.

The chain joins TRBV9 to TRBJ2-3; D not resolved. Between the trimmed V and J ends, which lost 0 bases and 0 bases, there was a span of 5 bases. CDR1 is SGDLS and CDR2 is YYNGEE in the germline V gene. The CDR3 consists of 14 residues. The CDR3 region has the DNA TGTGCCAGCAGCGTAGGTCCGAGCACAGATACGCAGTATTTT. Protein product: CASSVGPSTDTQYF.

This chain joins TRBV29-1 and TRBJ2-3; TRBD2 might be the D (6 bases). The ends were cut back, 5 bases at V and 3 bases at J, with 12 bases in the middle. The germline gives CDR1 SQVTM, CDR2 ANQGSEA. The CDR3 is made up of 13 amino acids. CDR3 nucleotides: TGCAGCGTTTGGCGGGGTGGGACAGATACGCAGTATTTT. Residues: CSVWRGGTDTQYF.

The chain couples TRBV5-5 to TRBJ2-4; TRBD1 agrees at 7 bases. V lost 4 bases and J lost 3; bases outside the gene matches: 10. The CDR3 has 16 residues. The germline V gene encodes CDR1 SGHKS and CDR2 YYEKEE (reference sequence). The CDR3 region has the DNA TGTGCCAGCAGCAGGGACAGAAGGGTGGACAAAAACATTCAGTACTTC. This sequence encodes CASSRDRRVDKNIQYF. Variable domain in full (rest from reference TRBV5-5 and TRBJ2-4): DAGVTQSPTHLIKTRGQQVTLRCSPISGHKSVSWYQQVLGQGPQFIFQYYEKEERGRGNFPDRFSARQFPNYSSELNVNALLLGDSALYLCASSRDRRVDKNIQYFGAGTRLSVL.

This clone was seen more than once but under ten times. The CDR3 is CASSRQGEGTDTQYF. The CDR3 DNA follows: TGTGCCAGCAGCCGACAGGGGGAGGGCACAGATACGCAGTATTTT. The chain carries TRBV11-2 and TRBJ2-3; TRBD1 agrees at 9 bases. The CDR3 sequence is 15 residues long. Germline trimming cut 5 bases from V and 1 base from J; bases unmatched to any gene: 4. Germline V gene sequence: CDR1 SGHAT, CDR2 FQNNGV.

V is TRBV5-1 and J is TRBJ2-1; TRBD1 is a possible D gene (7 bases). This CDR3 is 15 amino acids long. The germline CDR1 and CDR2 sequences are SGHRS and YFSETQ. V lost 0 bases and J lost 6, with 13 bases in between. CDR3 coding DNA: TGCGCCAGCAGCTTGGTAGGGCAGGGGGGCAATGAGCAGTTCTTC. This translates into CASSLVGQGGNEQFF.

This clone was picked up a small number of times. This chain joins TRBV11-2 and TRBJ2-5, with 14 positions matching TRBD2. Germline V gene lookup returns CDR1 SGHAT and CDR2 FQNNGV. V gave up 5 bases and J gave up 7 bases; unmatched junction bases: 12. CDR3 length equals 17 residues. CDR3: CASSKNPGLAGGGTQYF. Written as DNA, the CDR3 is TGTGCCAGCAGCAAGAACCCAGGACTAGCGGGGGGCGGGACCCAGTACTTC. The full variable domain, with the rest looked up from reference TRBV11-2 and TRBJ2-5, is EAGVAQSPRYKIIEKRQSVAFWCNPISGHATLYWYQQILGQGPKLLIQFQNNGVVDDSQLPKDRFSAERLKGVDSTLKIQPAKLEDSAVYLCASSKNPGLAGGGTQYFGPGTRLLVL.

The chain carries TRBV10-2 and TRBJ1-6; D not resolved. V lost 7 bases and J 9 bases, leaving 16 bases between the germline ends. Germline lookup yields CDR1 WSHSY and CDR2 SAAADI. This CDR3 contains 14 residues. CDR3 residues: CASTDPFSGSPLHF. In nucleotides, the CDR3 is TGCGCCAGCACCGACCCCTTTTCGGGTTCACCCCTCCACTTT.

J is TRBJ2-5 and V is TRBV18, with D maybe TRBD1 (5 bases). The CDR3 is 13 residues long. Deletions cut 3 bases from V and 4 bases from J, with 9 bases between. CDR1 is KGHSH, CDR2 LQKENI, per germline. The CDR3: CASSPSGIETQYF. CDR3 in DNA: TGTGCCAGCTCACCTTCAGGGATAGAGACCCAGTACTTC.